These T cell receptor beta chains were read from a single sample in a study of shared clonotypes between healthy human individuals. Profiled with immunoSEQ multiplex PCR; TCRdb holds only in-frame clones, not every one. This table holds some 2,000,000 clones, 85% to 95% found once. The sequenced sample consisted of naive CD4+ T cells sorted from blood. The receptor set was obtained from a man in his late teens or twenties in good health. The CDR3 runs from the conserved cysteine through the conserved F or W. The D gene is left open where the match is weak. Some rows have no size entry. The others give once, few or many, or a class for an expanded clone.

J: TRBJ2-3
size: -
V: TRBV7-2
D: -
DNA: TGTGCCAGCAGCTCCGACGGACCTGGGGCTTGGGCAGATACGCAGTATTTT
CDR3: CASSSDGPGAWADTQYF

J: TRBJ2-1
size: -
V: TRBV6-5
D: TRBD2
DNA: TGTGCCAGCAGTTACTCGCGGGGGGGGGCCAGCAATGAGCAGTTCTTC
CDR3: CASSYSRGGASNEQFF

J: TRBJ2-1
size: once
V: TRBV9
D: -
DNA: TGTGCCAGCAGCGTATCACCTGGGAATGAGCAGTTCTTC
CDR3: CASSVSPGNEQFF

J: TRBJ2-5
size: -
V: TRBV9
D: TRBD2
DNA: TGTGCCAGCAGCGGACTAGCGGGGGGACAAGAGACCCAGTACTTC
CDR3: CASSGLAGGQETQYF

J: TRBJ2-1
size: -
V: TRBV7-9
D: TRBD1
DNA: TGTGCCAGCAGCTTCAGGGGGAGCTCCTACAATGAGCAGTTCTTC
CDR3: CASSFRGSSYNEQFF

J: TRBJ1-6
size: -
V: TRBV6-1
D: -
DNA: TGTGCCAGCAGTGAAGTTAGAGATTCACCCCTCCACTTT
CDR3: CASSEVRDSPLHF

J: TRBJ1-1
size: -
V: TRBV18
D: -
DNA: TGTGCCAGCTCACCACACACCAACACTGAAGCTTTCTTT
CDR3: CASSPHTNTEAFF

J: TRBJ2-3
size: -
V: TRBV5-1
D: TRBD2
DNA: TGCGCCAGCAGCCCGACTAGCGGGAGTACAGATACGCAGTATTTT
CDR3: CASSPTSGSTDTQYF

J: TRBJ2-7
size: -
V: TRBV18
D: TRBD1
DNA: TGTGCCAGCTCAGTATACCCCAAGGGACAGGCAAGCTCCTACGAGCAGTACTTC
CDR3: CASSVYPKGQASSYEQYF

J: TRBJ2-2
size: -
V: TRBV2
D: -
DNA: TGTGCCAGCAGTGGCCCATCCGGGACACCAAACACCGGGGAGCTGTTTTTT
CDR3: CASSGPSGTPNTGELFF

J: TRBJ2-5
size: -
V: TRBV5-4
D: -
DNA: TGTGCCAGCAGCTTGCAGGGACAACAAGAGACCCAGTACTTC
CDR3: CASSLQGQQETQYF

J: TRBJ2-5
size: -
V: TRBV30
D: -
DNA: TGTGCCTGGAATAATCAGGCTATCTTAGGGACCCAGTACTTC
CDR3: CAWNNQAILGTQYF

J: TRBJ1-1
size: -
V: TRBV7-9
D: -
DNA: TGTGCCAGCAGTGCAACAGGGCCCACTGAAGCTTTCTTT
CDR3: CASSATGPTEAFF

J: TRBJ1-2
size: -
V: TRBV6-6
D: -
DNA: TGTGCCAGCAGCCACACAGGGATTGAAGGCTACACCTTC
CDR3: CASSHTGIEGYTF

J: TRBJ1-2
size: -
V: TRBV10-3
D: -
DNA: TGTGCCAGGGTAAGAAACTATGGCTACACCTTC
CDR3: CARVRNYGYTF

J: TRBJ2-7
size: -
V: TRBV4-1
D: -
DNA: TGCGCCAGCAGCCAAGATGCGGGGGCGGGTACCTACGAGCAGTACTTC
CDR3: CASSQDAGAGTYEQYF

J: TRBJ2-5
size: -
V: TRBV7-9
D: -
DNA: TGTGCCAGCAGCCAAGACCCGTTAGAGACCCAGTACTTC
CDR3: CASSQDPLETQYF

J: TRBJ2-5
size: -
V: TRBV19
D: TRBD1
DNA: TGTGCCAGTAGTGGACAGGGGGCGGAAGAGACCCAGTACTTC
CDR3: CASSGQGAEETQYF

J: TRBJ2-7
size: -
V: TRBV19
D: -
DNA: TGTGCCAGTAGTCCAGTGGTTTTGTCCTACGAGCAGTACTTC
CDR3: CASSPVVLSYEQYF

J: TRBJ2-1
size: -
V: TRBV7-2
D: -
DNA: TGTGCCAGCAGCTTAGGGCTCACACGCAATGAGCAGTTCTTC
CDR3: CASSLGLTRNEQFF